This T cell receptor (beta chain) was documented in a study of blood T cell repertoires in COVID-19. At the level of the study: The United States, Italy and Spain supplied acute and convalescent COVID-19 samples. Sources were T cells, B-cell-depleted T cells, or PBMCs; the material itself was cDNA or gDNA.

In the study's own analysis: Counts of nucleated cells, estimated from reference gene primer amplification, were obtained. Libraries were prepared by immunoSEQ multiplex PCR; TCRdb keeps only in-frame clonotypes and omits some of them. Clonal size and the V and J genes are those of that table, whereas D and trimming came from the DNA. The sample lists 70,000 to 95,000 clones; about 81% were seen once. The CDR3 length is 15 residues. Germline CDR1 LNHDA, CDR2 SQIVND (reference sequence). V lost 6 bases, J lost 4 bases, and 16 bases lay in between. The V call is TRBV19, the J call TRBJ1-5; D possibly corresponds to TRBD1 (5 bases). Sequenced material: peripheral blood. This clonotype was obtained from a human donor in a cohort sampled during active COVID-19. Here the CDR3 DNA reads TGTGCCAGTAGCTCCGGTAGGGGAGGGAATCAGCCCCAGCATTTT. Amino acids: CASSSGRGGNQPQHF. Using reference TRBV19 and TRBJ1-5 for the parts outside the CDR3, the full variable domain is DGGITQSPKYLFRKEGQNVTLSCEQNLNHDAMYWYRQDPGQGLRLIYYSQIVNDFQKGDIAEGYSVSREKKESFPLTVTSAQKNPTAFYLCASSSGRGGNQPQHFGDGTRLSIL.